These T cell receptor beta chains were read from a single sample in a study of monozygotic twins with inflammatory bowel disease. TCRdb reworked the 5' RACE reads into one entry per CDR3 protein, no DNA. This listing includes under 350,000 distinct CDR3 sequences. The sample comprised blood. Every receptor here comes from a human donor with ulcerative colitis or Crohn's disease, or a healthy co-twin of an affected twin (not recorded which). CDR3s include the opening cysteine and the closing phenylalanine or tryptophan.

V gene,J gene,CDR3 protein
TRBV25-1,TRBJ2-7,CASSTGTTSYEQYF
TRBV12-3/TRBV12-4,TRBJ1-2,CASSPQGLYGYTF
TRBV5-5,TRBJ2-1,CASSLAGTGGWNEQFF
TRBV27,TRBJ2-7,CASSLGAEQYF
TRBV7-3,TRBJ2-1,CASRTGTESLFF
TRBV7-9,TRBJ2-7,CASSGGPRIGDYEQYF
TRBV7-3,TRBJ2-1,CASSSASGSYNEQFF
TRBV6-1,TRBJ2-1,CASNEEGLAGNEQFF
TRBV29-1,TRBJ1-4,CSVRTGYEKLFF
TRBV11-2,TRBJ2-7,CASSWTGGAYEQYF
TRBV20-1,TRBJ2-3,CSAPTSGMDTQYF
TRBV12-3/TRBV12-4,TRBJ1-4,CASSFSVNEKLFF
TRBV12-3/TRBV12-4,TRBJ2-7,CASSPRDRGYEQYF
TRBV6-1,TRBJ1-5,CASRAGWLDQPQHF
TRBV18,TRBJ2-1,CASSPPKRYVPRLREYYNEQFF
TRBV12-3/TRBV12-4,TRBJ2-3,CASSIGGATDTQYF
TRBV5-1,TRBJ1-3,CASSLQGSASGNTIYF
TRBV20-1,TRBJ1-5,CSARQPYNQPQHF
TRBV28,TRBJ1-4,CASSFVGGREKLFF
TRBV11-1,TRBJ2-7,CASSPSRASGSYSYEQYF
TRBV20-1,TRBJ2-6,CSARAIGSGANVLTF
TRBV7-9,TRBJ2-3,CASSLGQTLTDTQYF
TRBV18,TRBJ1-6,CASSPRTLANNSPLHF
TRBV6-1,TRBJ1-4,CASSSAGAGNEKLFF
TRBV7-8,TRBJ1-5,CASSLAKNQPQHF
TRBV12-3/TRBV12-4,TRBJ2-1,CASGDYNEQFF
TRBV5-6,TRBJ1-2,CASSSYVRDRPANYGYTF
TRBV15,TRBJ1-6,CATSSNNSPLHF
TRBV27,TRBJ2-3,CASSLKGSDTQYF
TRBV7-2,TRBJ2-7,CASSQDPPYEQYF
TRBV5-1,TRBJ2-2,CASSLGPTGELFF
TRBV12-3/TRBV12-4,TRBJ2-1,CASSSGVGAGNEQFF
TRBV30,TRBJ2-7,CAWSVPPSYEQYF
TRBV7-2,TRBJ2-3,CASSSPLASTDTQYF
TRBV5-1,TRBJ1-6,CASSHSSPQNSPLHF
TRBV7-9,TRBJ2-3,CASGTPGGASTDTQYF
TRBV5-6,TRBJ2-5,CASSSGSSRLYF
TRBV14,TRBJ1-5,CASSQLTGGVDQPQHF
TRBV7-2,TRBJ2-1,CASSGGGRVSYNEQFF
TRBV6-5,TRBJ1-2,CASSQTGRGYTF
TRBV4-3,TRBJ2-1,CASSQDGVPGNEQFF
TRBV30,TRBJ1-1,CAWSVLGSGAEAFF
TRBV2,TRBJ2-3,CASSDRRGPDTQYF
TRBV7-2,TRBJ2-7,CASSFGRAAYEQYF
TRBV7-8,TRBJ2-3,CASSLRASREITDTQYF
TRBV12-3/TRBV12-4,TRBJ1-2,CASSFLVNYGYTF
TRBV7-2,TRBJ2-5,CASSHPIRQFGRETQYF
TRBV12-3/TRBV12-4,TRBJ1-2,CASSFETGVGYTF